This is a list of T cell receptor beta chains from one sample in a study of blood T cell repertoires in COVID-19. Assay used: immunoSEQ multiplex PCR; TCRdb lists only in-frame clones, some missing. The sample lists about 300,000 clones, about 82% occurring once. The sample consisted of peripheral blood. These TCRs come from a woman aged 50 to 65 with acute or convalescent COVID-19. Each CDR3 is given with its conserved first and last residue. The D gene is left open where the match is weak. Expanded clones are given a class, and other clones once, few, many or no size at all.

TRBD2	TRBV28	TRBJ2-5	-	TGTGCCAGCAGACGACTAGCGGGAGTAGGGGAGACCCAGTACTTC	CASRRLAGVGETQYF
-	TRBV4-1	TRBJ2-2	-	TGCGCCAGCAGCCAAGCCGGAGTCGGCACCGGGGAGCTGTTTTTT	CASSQAGVGTGELFF
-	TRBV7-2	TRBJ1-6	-	TGTGCCAGCAGCTTAGCGTTTCGGGGGTCAGATTCACCCCTCCACTTT	CASSLAFRGSDSPLHF
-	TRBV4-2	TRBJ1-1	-	TGTGCCAGCAGCCAATTAGTCCCGTCGGGTAGGGCTTTCTTT	CASSQLVPSGRAFF
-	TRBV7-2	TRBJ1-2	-	TGTGCCAGCAGCCCACGACCTTTAGAGGGCTCCTCTGGTGGCTACACCTTC	CASSPRPLEGSSGGYTF
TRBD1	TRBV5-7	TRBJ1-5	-	TGTGCCAGCAGTAGAGGACAGGGGATTTCGTTTCCTTGTCAGCCCCAGCATTTT	CASSRGQGISFPCQPQHF
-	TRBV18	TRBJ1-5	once	TGTGCCAGCTCATTATCCCGGACACCGAATCAGCCCCAGCATTTT	CASSLSRTPNQPQHF
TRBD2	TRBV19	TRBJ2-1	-	TGTGCCAGTACCCTAGCGGGAGGGCGGGCCTACAATGAGCAGTTCTTC	CASTLAGGRAYNEQFF
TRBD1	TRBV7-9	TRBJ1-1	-	TGTGCCAGCACCTTGATAGGGGGACAGCTGAACACTGAAGCTTTCTTT	CASTLIGGQLNTEAFF
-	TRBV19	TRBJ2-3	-	TGTGCCAGTAGTATCGGTCCCAGCACAGATACGCAGTATTTT	CASSIGPSTDTQYF
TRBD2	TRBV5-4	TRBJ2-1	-	TGTGCCAGCAGCACAGGACTAGCGGGAGGTGAGCAGTTCTTC	CASSTGLAGGEQFF
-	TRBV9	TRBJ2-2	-	TGTGCCAGCAGCGTAGTTCAGGTCTTGAACACCGGGGAGCTGTTTTTT	CASSVVQVLNTGELFF
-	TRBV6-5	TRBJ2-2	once	TGTGCCACGGGGACGGGGGCGAACACCGGGGAGCTGTTTTTT	CATGTGANTGELFF